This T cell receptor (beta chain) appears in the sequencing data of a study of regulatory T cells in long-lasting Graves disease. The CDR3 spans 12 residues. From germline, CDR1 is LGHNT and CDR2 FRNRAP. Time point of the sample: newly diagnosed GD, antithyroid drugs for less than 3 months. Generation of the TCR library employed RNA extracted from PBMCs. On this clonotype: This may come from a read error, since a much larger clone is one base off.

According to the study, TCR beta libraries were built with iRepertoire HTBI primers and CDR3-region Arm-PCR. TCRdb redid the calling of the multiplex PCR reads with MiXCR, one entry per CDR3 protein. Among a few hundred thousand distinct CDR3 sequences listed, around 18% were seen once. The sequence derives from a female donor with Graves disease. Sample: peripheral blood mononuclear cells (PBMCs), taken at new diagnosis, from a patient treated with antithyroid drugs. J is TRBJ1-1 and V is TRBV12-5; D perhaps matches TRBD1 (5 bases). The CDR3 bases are TGTGCTAATGGTTTGGGGGGTACTGAAGCTTTCTTT. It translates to CANGLGGTEAFF.